This T cell receptor (beta chain) was sequenced for a study of control samples from healthy donors and cancer patients. Sequencing used immunoSEQ multiplex PCR; TCRdb keeps in-frame clones, though not all of them. The sample consists of around 93,000 clones, almost 90% of them appearing once. CDR3 length: 12 residues. In germline, CDR1 is SQVTM, CDR2 ANQGSEA. The ends lost 7 bases at V and 9 bases at J; junction bases unmatched: 9. Sequenced sample: blood. The sequence was obtained from a man aged 30 to 39 in good health. The rearrangement uses TRBV29-1 and TRBJ2-1; TRBD2 matches at 7 bases. CDR3 nucleotide sequence: TGCAGCGACACAGGTGCGGGAGCTGAGCAGTTCTTC. It specifies CSDTGAGAEQFF.